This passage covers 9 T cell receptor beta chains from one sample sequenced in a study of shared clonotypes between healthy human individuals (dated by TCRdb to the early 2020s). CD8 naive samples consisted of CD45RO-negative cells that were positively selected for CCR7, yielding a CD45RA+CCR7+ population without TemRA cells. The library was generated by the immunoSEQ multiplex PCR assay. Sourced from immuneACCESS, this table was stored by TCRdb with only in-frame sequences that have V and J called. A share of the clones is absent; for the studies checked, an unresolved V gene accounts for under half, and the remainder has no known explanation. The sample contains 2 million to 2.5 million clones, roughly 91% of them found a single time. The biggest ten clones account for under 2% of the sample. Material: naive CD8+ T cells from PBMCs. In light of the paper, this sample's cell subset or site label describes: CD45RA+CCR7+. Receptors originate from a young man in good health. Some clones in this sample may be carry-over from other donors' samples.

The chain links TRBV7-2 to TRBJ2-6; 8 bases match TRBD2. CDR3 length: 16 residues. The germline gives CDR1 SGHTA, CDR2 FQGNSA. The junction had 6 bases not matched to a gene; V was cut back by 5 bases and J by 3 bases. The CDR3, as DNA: TGTGCCAGCAGCCCGTCGGGAGGGCATGGGGCCAACGTCCTGACTTTC. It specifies CASSPSGGHGANVLTF.

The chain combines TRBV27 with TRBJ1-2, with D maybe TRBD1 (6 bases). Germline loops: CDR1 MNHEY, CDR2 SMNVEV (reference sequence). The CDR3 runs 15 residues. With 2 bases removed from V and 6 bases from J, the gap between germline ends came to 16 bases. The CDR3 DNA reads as TGTGCCAGCAGTTTAATCGGGGGGCGAGTGCATGGCTACACCTTC. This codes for CASSLIGGRVHGYTF.

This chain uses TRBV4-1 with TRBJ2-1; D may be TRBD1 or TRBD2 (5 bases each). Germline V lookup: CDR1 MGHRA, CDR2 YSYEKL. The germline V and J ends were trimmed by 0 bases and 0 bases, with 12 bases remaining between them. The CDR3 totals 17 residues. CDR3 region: CASSQELGVISYNEQFF. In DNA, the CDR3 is TGCGCCAGCAGCCAAGAGCTGGGGGTGATCTCCTACAATGAGCAGTTCTTC.

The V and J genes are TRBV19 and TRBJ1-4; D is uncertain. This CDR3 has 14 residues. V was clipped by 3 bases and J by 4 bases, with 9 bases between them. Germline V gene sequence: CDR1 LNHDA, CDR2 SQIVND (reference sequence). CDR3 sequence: CASSIRVFNEKLFF. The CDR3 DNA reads TGTGCCAGTAGTATTCGCGTTTTTAATGAAAAACTGTTTTTT.

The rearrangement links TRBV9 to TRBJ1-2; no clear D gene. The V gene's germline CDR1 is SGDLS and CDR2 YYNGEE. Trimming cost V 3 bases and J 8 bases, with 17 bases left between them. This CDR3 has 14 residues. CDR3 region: CASSASLTKRGYTF. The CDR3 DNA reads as TGTGCCAGCAGCGCATCTCTTACTAAACGGGGCTACACCTTC.

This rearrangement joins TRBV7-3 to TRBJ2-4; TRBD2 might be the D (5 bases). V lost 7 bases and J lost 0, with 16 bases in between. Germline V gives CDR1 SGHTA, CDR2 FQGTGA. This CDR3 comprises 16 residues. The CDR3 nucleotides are TGTGCCAGCAACCTACGTGGAGGACTAGCCAAAAACATTCAGTACTTC. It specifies CASNLRGGLAKNIQYF.

CDR3 sequence reads: CASSLGAVPTNEKLFF. In DNA, the CDR3 is TGTGCCAGCAGCTTAGGGGCAGTACCAACTAATGAAAAACTGTTTTTT. The rearrangement links TRBV7-9 to TRBJ1-4, with unresolved D. The CDR3 length is 16 residues. Per germline, CDR1 SEHNR and CDR2 FQNEAQ (reference sequence). V lost 1 base and J lost 0, with 9 bases in between.

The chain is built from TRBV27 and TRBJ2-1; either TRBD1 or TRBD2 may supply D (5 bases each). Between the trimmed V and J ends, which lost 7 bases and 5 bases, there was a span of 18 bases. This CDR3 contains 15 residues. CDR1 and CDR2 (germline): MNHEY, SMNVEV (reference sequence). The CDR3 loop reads CASTRGAELDNEQFF. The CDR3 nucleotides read TGTGCCAGCACCCGAGGGGCGGAGCTGGACAATGAGCAGTTCTTC.

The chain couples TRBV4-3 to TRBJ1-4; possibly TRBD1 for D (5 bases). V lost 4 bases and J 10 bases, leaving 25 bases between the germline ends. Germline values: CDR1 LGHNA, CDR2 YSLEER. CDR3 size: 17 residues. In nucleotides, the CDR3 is TGCGCCAGCAGCCCCCCTCGCGGCGGGGAGTCGGGGGGAAAACTGTTTTTT. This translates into CASSPPRGGESGGKLFF.